This TCR beta chain was found in a study of Ad26.COV2.S vaccination and SARS-CoV-2 variants. Turning to the study itself: Donor was assigned to the Ad26.COV2.S arm of trial COV1001.

Stated treatment: some 19 received Ad26.COV2.S at low or high dose, single or two shots; roughly five received placebo; per-sample allocation not given. Repertoires come from day 63 after the first vaccine or placebo injection. The donor was a Boston adult aged 18-55 years. Assay used: immunoSEQ multiplex PCR; TCRdb lists only in-frame clones, some missing. The data contain hundreds of thousands of clones, roughly nine tenths of them seen just once; the ten biggest clones take up around 1.5%. A note on this clone: At the DNA level, this CDR3 is encoded by other sequences in the same sample as well.

Looked up from germline, CDR1 is SGHNT and CDR2 is YYREEE (reference sequence). The CDR3 totals 13 residues. Trimming pared 4 bases from V and 2 bases from J, leaving 9 bases between. The sequence was obtained from a person between 18 and 59 years old who received the Ad26.COV2.S COVID-19 vaccine or a placebo. The chain joins TRBV5-4 to TRBJ1-2; no clear D gene. The material was peripheral blood, obtained in a trial of Ad26.COV2.S vaccine versus placebo. The CDR3 coding sequence is TGTGCCAGCAGCCCTGACTCGAACTATGGCTACACCTTC. Translated, it gives CASSPDSNYGYTF.